The 12 T cell receptor beta chains presented below share a single source sample, sequenced in a study of blood T cell repertoires in COVID-19. The table came from immunoSEQ multiplex PCR; TCRdb's copy has only in-frame clones and leaves some out. Of about 180,000 clones in the sample, about 81% were seen once. The sequenced material came from peripheral blood. These TCRs come from a woman of 80 years or more with COVID-19, enrolled during active disease.

The chain couples TRBV10-3 to TRBJ2-2; 9 bases match TRBD1. The CDR3 is 13 residues long. V trimming: 6 bases; J trimming: 4 bases; junction bases outside the gene matches: 0. Germline values: CDR1 ENHRY, CDR2 SYGVKD. In nucleotides, the CDR3 is TGTGCCATCAGGGGACAGGGCACCGGGGAGCTGTTTTTT. Encoded protein: CAIRGQGTGELFF.

The J gene is TRBJ2-3, the V gene TRBV4-2, with a possible D match to TRBD2 (6 bases). The germline V gene has CDR1 LGHNA and CDR2 YNFKEQ. The germline V and J ends were trimmed by 0 bases and 1 base, with 11 bases remaining between them. The CDR3 runs 16 residues. CDR3 in DNA: TGTGCCAGCAGCCAAGAAACTAGCCTCCGCACAGATACGCAGTATTTT. It encodes CASSQETSLRTDTQYF.

The chain uses TRBV3-1 (or the pseudogene TRBV3-2) and TRBJ2-1; D is possibly TRBD1 (6 bases). The CDR3 is made up of 17 amino acids. V was pared by 2 bases and J by 0 bases, with 14 bases between. From germline, CDR1 is LGHDT and CDR2 YNNKEL (reference sequence). CDR3 bases: TGTGCCAGCAGCCAAACAGGGTTAGGAATCTCCTACAATGAGCAGTTCTTC. It translates to CASSQTGLGISYNEQFF.

V usage is TRBV15 and J usage is TRBJ2-3; TRBD2 is a possible D gene (5 bases). Germline CDR1 LNHNV, CDR2 YYDKDF (reference sequence). The CDR3 has 13 amino acids. Trimming cost V 0 bases and J 6 bases, with 7 bases left between them. CDR3 amino acids: CATSREVADTQYF. Here the CDR3 DNA reads TGTGCCACCAGCAGAGAGGTAGCGGATACGCAGTATTTT.

J is TRBJ2-2 and V is TRBV9, with 7 bases fitting TRBD2. The germline V gene encodes CDR1 SGDLS and CDR2 YYNGEE. V lost 5 bases, J lost 1 base, and 11 bases stayed unmatched. This CDR3 has 17 residues. As DNA, the CDR3 is TGTGCCAGCAGGGAAGAGCGGGGAGGGATGAACACCGGGGAGCTGTTTTTT. This encodes CASREERGGMNTGELFF.

The chain couples TRBV6-8 to TRBJ2-1; 10 bases are shared with TRBD2. V gave up 5 bases and J gave up 9 bases; unmatched junction bases: 22. The CDR3 extends over 19 amino acids. From germline, CDR1 is MNHGY and CDR2 SAAAGT. The CDR3 protein is CASSPSVRTEASGRLEQFF. The CDR3 DNA follows: TGTGCCAGCAGTCCATCAGTTAGGACCGAGGCTAGCGGGAGACTTGAGCAGTTCTTC.

V gene TRBV7-7 combines with J gene TRBJ2-2, with 13 bases that match TRBD2. V lost 5 bases and J lost 5; bases outside the gene matches: 5. The CDR3 covers 16 residues. Per the germline V gene, CDR1 is SSHAT and CDR2 is FNYEAQ (reference sequence). DNA for the CDR3: TGTGCCAGCAGCAAGGGACTAGCGGGGTTAACCGGGGAGCTGTTTTTT. Translation gives CASSKGLAGLTGELFF.

The chain uses TRBV7-2 and TRBJ2-7; possibly TRBD1 for D (5 bases). Trimming pared 3 bases from V and 5 bases from J, leaving 11 bases between. The CDR3 consists of 13 residues. Germline V gene lookup returns CDR1 SGHTA and CDR2 FQGNSA. CDR3 sequence (DNA): TGTGCCAGCAGCTTCAGGGCGGACCACGAGCAGTACTTC. This encodes CASSFRADHEQYF.

The chain employs TRBV7-6 and TRBJ2-3, with unresolved D. Per the germline V gene, CDR1 is SGHVS and CDR2 is FNYEAQ. With 5 bases removed from V and 0 bases from J, the gap between germline ends came to 18 bases. The CDR3 has 17 amino acids. The CDR3 nucleotides are TGTGCCAGCAGCGATGCACGAGCGACCACTAGCACAGATACGCAGTATTTT. Protein: CASSDARATTSTDTQYF.

The chain combines TRBV10-3 with TRBJ2-1; 13 bases are shared with TRBD2. Germline V gene data show CDR1 as ENHRY and CDR2 as SYGVKD. With 10 bases clipped from V and 0 bases from J, the junction kept 12 bases outside the gene matches. This CDR3 has 18 amino acids. This CDR3 reads CASMDRTSGSISYNEQFF. The CDR3 bases are TGTGCCAGCATGGACCGGACTAGCGGGAGTATCTCCTACAATGAGCAGTTCTTC.

This clone has a handful of counts. This sequence joins TRBV27 and TRBJ2-4; D is possibly TRBD1 (6 bases). Germline loops: CDR1 MNHEY, CDR2 SMNVEV (reference sequence). This CDR3 has 14 amino acids. Trimming stripped 5 bases from V and 2 bases from J, with 10 bases between. In DNA form, the CDR3 reads TGTGCCAGCAGTCCAGGGGTAACCAAAAACATTCAGTACTTC. Amino acids: CASSPGVTKNIQYF.

The chain joins TRBV5-4 to TRBJ2-2, with a weak D call TRBD2 (5 bases). Germline CDR1 and CDR2: SGHNT and YYREEE (reference sequence). CDR3 size: 14 residues. Trimming took 0 bases from V and 6 from J, leaving 9 bases between them. The chain's CDR3 is CASSLDPSPGELFF. The CDR3 DNA reads as TGTGCCAGCAGCTTGGATCCTAGCCCCGGGGAGCTGTTTTTT.